Listed below are T cell receptor beta chains from one sample, sequenced in a study of beta chain features in type 1 diabetes. The table came from immunoSEQ multiplex PCR; TCRdb's copy has only in-frame clones and leaves some out. The data show tens of thousands of clones, under 75% seen once. The sequenced sample consisted of Tregs from blood. Source of these receptors: a man aged 18 to 29 with type 1 diabetes. The CDR3 runs from the conserved cysteine through the conserved F or W. D genes are given only for firm matches. Clone size is not always given. Where it is, it says once, few, many or a class for expanded clones.

CDR3 DNA	CDR3 protein	clone size	V gene	J gene	D gene
TGTGCCAGCAGTTTATCTTGGGGCTTCGAGCAGTACTTC	CASSLSWGFEQYF	-	TRBV27	TRBJ2-7	-
TGTGCCAGCAGCTTGGGGATGGGAGGCGCTAACTACGAGCAGTACTTC	CASSLGMGGANYEQYF	-	TRBV5-4	TRBJ2-7	-
TGTGCCAGCAGTCTCCCGGGACTAGCGGCCTACAATGAGCAGTTCTTC	CASSLPGLAAYNEQFF	-	TRBV28	TRBJ2-1	TRBD2
TGTGCCAGCAGTGAATCGGGCCTAGCGGGGCTCAATGAGCAGTTCTTC	CASSESGLAGLNEQFF	-	TRBV6-1	TRBJ2-1	TRBD2
TGTGCCAGCAGTCCTACCCGCGGGGGCGGTGAGCAGTTCTTC	CASSPTRGGGEQFF	few	TRBV6-6	TRBJ2-1	-
TGTGCCAGCTCACCGACTAGCGGGGGGGGCGAGCAGTACTTC	CASSPTSGGGEQYF	-	TRBV18	TRBJ2-7	TRBD2
TGTGCCAGCTCCCCGGAGTCTGGAAACACCATATATTTT	CASSPESGNTIYF	-	TRBV18	TRBJ1-3	-
TGTGCCAGCAGTTACTCGTACAGTTCTAACTATGGCTACACCTTC	CASSYSYSSNYGYTF	few	TRBV6-6	TRBJ1-2	-
TGTGCCAGCAGATTTAGCGGGGACTCCTACAATGAGCAGTTCTTC	CASRFSGDSYNEQFF	-	TRBV6-5	TRBJ2-1	TRBD2
TGTGCCAGCTCACCTAGCACTGAAGCTTTCTTT	CASSPSTEAFF	-	TRBV18	TRBJ1-1	-
TGTGCCATCAGTGACGGCGGCAGAACCCTATTACTGAGTGAGCAGTTCTTC	CAISDGGRTLLLSEQFF	-	TRBV10-3	TRBJ2-1	-
TGTGCCAGCACACCCCAGGGCTGGACTAGGACCACAGATACGCAGTATTTT	CASTPQGWTRTTDTQYF	-	TRBV6-8	TRBJ2-3	TRBD2
TGTGCCAGCAGCTACCGACTAGCGGTGTACAATGAGCAGTTCTTC	CASSYRLAVYNEQFF	once	TRBV11-2	TRBJ2-1	TRBD2
TGCGCCAGCAGTGAGTCGATTTCCCAGGCCGAGCAGTTCTTC	CASSESISQAEQFF	few	TRBV10-1	TRBJ2-1	-
TGCAGCGCAAGGCTACCTGGGGCGGATACGCAGTATTTT	CSARLPGADTQYF	-	TRBV29-1	TRBJ2-3	-
TGTGCCAGTAGTATGGAGTCTAGCGGGCAAGAGACCCAGTACTTC	CASSMESSGQETQYF	-	TRBV19	TRBJ2-5	TRBD2
TGCGCCAGCAGCCGGCGGGAGGCCTACGAGCAGTACTTC	CASSRREAYEQYF	-	TRBV4-1	TRBJ2-7	TRBD2
TGTGCCAGCAGTTCGGCAGGGGGTAGGGGAAACACTGAAGCTTTCTTT	CASSSAGGRGNTEAFF	once	TRBV28	TRBJ1-1	TRBD1